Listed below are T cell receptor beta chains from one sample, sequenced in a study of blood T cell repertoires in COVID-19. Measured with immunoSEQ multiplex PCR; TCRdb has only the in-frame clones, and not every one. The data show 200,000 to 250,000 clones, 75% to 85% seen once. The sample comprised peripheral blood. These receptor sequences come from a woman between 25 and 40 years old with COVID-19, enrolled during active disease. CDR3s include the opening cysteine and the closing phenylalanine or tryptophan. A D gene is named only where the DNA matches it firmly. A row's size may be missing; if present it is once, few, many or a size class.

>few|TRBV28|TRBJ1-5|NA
CASSLAPTGWKGNQPQHF
TGTGCCAGCAGTTTAGCCCCTACAGGGTGGAAAGGCAATCAGCCCCAGCATTTT
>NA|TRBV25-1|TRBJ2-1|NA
CASSESSAQFF
TGTGCCAGCAGTGAATCCAGCGCGCAGTTCTTC
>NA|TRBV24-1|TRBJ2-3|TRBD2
CATSDSGTSGGWDTQYF
TGTGCCACCAGTGATTCCGGGACTAGCGGGGGGTGGGATACGCAGTATTTT
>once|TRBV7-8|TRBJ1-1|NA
CASKVKSGFRAFF
TGTGCCAGCAAGGTTAAGTCGGGATTCCGGGCTTTCTTT
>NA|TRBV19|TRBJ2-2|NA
CASIGAGFGAADTGELFF
TGTGCCAGTATAGGGGCAGGGTTTGGTGCGGCGGACACCGGGGAGCTGTTTTTT
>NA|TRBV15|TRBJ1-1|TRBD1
CATSTGDRGLEAFF
TGTGCCACCAGCACTGGGGACAGGGGGCTAGAAGCTTTCTTT
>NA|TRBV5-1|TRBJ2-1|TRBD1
CASSLDRDRDYNEQFF
TGCGCCAGCAGCTTGGATAGGGACAGGGACTACAATGAGCAGTTCTTC
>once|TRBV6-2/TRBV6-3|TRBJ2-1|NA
CASRPDYPRSSYNEQFF
TGTGCCAGCAGACCTGACTATCCTCGGAGCTCCTACAATGAGCAGTTCTTC
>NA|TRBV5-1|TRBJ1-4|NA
CASSSAGIGEKLFF
TGCGCCAGCAGCTCTGCGGGGATTGGCGAAAAACTGTTTTTT
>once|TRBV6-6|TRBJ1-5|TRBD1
CASTQGILGGQPQHF
TGTGCCAGCACCCAGGGCATCTTAGGGGGCCAGCCCCAGCATTTT
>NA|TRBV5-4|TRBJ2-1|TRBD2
CASSQGTSGGAAYNEQFF
TGTGCCAGCAGCCAAGGGACTAGCGGGGGGGCGGCCTACAATGAGCAGTTCTTC
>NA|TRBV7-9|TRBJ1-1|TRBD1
CASSLRGKGQLNTEAFF
TGTGCCAGCAGCTTAAGAGGAAAGGGACAGTTGAACACTGAAGCTTTCTTT
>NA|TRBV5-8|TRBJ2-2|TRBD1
CASRSGTGHSGELFF
TGTGCCAGCAGGTCCGGGACAGGGCATTCCGGGGAGCTGTTTTTT
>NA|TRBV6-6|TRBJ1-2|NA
CASSDYDKGYGYTF
TGTGCCAGCAGTGATTACGACAAAGGCTATGGCTACACCTTC
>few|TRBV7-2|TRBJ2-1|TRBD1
CASSFGDRGSSDEQFF
TGTGCCAGCAGCTTTGGGGACAGGGGGTCAAGCGATGAGCAGTTCTTC
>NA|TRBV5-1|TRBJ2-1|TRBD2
CASSLGTLAGIKNEQFF
TGCGCCAGCAGCTTGGGGACTCTAGCGGGAATTAAGAATGAGCAGTTCTTC